This paragraph covers one TCR beta chain sequence. Its antigen is not identified. Within a library made for alpha chains, this beta chain is off target, and its count is uninformative. The length of the CDR3 is 13 residues. The V end lost 11 bases, the J end lost 2 bases, and 13 bases lay between the germline ends. Per germline, CDR1 ENHRY and CDR2 SYGVKD. The time point was: sample taken at primary tumor resection. TCRdb fed the 5' RACE reads into MiXCR, producing one record per CDR3 protein. The profile shows approximately 2,700 distinct CDR3 sequences, around 50% of them singletons. The data are from a study of spatial heterogeneity in lung cancer. Study-level results: Higher tumor mutation counts went along with higher counts of expanded intratumoral alpha and beta TCRs.

The chain recombines TRBV10-3 with TRBJ1-3; D unclear. This specimen was lung tumor tissue, taken at surgery. This clonotype was sampled from a male donor with early-stage non-small cell lung cancer. The DNA for the CDR3 is TGTGCCGTAAGAGAGGGTCCTGGAAACACCATATATTTT. Translating it yields CAVREGPGNTIYF.